Following are 14 T cell receptor beta chains from one sample sequenced in a study of human T cells and chemical hapten exposure. TCRdb re-called the RACE reads with MiXCR, one entry per CDR3 protein. The sample consists of 200,000 to 300,000 distinct CDR3 sequences, about 8.6% of them appearing once. Time point specified: pre-sensitization, week 0. Treatment specified: therapeutic diphenylcyclopropenone sensitization with weekly scalp DPC. This specimen consisted of whole blood, obtained in connection with sensitization to the hapten diphenylcyclopropenone (DPC). The receptors here all came from a woman between 40 and 50 years old with alopecia areata. Some clones in this sample may be carry-over from other donors' samples.

This clonotype turned up a few times. This chain connects TRBV18 to TRBJ2-7; D perhaps matches TRBD2 (6 bases). Trimming shortened V by 4 bases and J by 2 bases, and 12 bases separated the two germline ends. Germline-derived CDR1 and CDR2 are KGHSH and LQKENI. The CDR3 is 14 amino acids. CDR3 nucleotide sequence: TGTGCCAGCTCACTGAGTGGAGGGGCCTACGAGCAGTACTTC. Its protein product is CASSLSGGAYEQYF.

This clonotype occurred many times. This chain uses TRBV6-1 with TRBJ1-2; 8 bases are a match to TRBD1. J was trimmed by 4 bases and V by 6 bases; bases with no gene match: 7. Germline-derived CDR1 and CDR2 are MNHNS and SASEGT. The CDR3 covers 14 residues. The CDR3 nucleotides are TGTGCCAGCAGCTCAGGGGGCGCGGGCTATGGCTACACCTTC. Protein: CASSSGGAGYGYTF.

This clonotype was observed at least ten times. This CDR3 is CASSPRTVATNEKLFF. CDR3 bases: TGTGCCAGCTCACCACGTACGGTTGCAACTAATGAAAAACTGTTTTTT. The chain carries TRBV18 and TRBJ1-4; D remains unclear. In germline, CDR1 is KGHSH, CDR2 LQKENI. The germline V and J ends were trimmed by 1 base and 0 bases, with 9 bases remaining between them. This CDR3 has 16 residues.

The chain employs TRBV7-2 and TRBJ2-5; 8 bases match TRBD1. Germline V gene data show CDR1 as SGHTA and CDR2 as FQGNSA. The CDR3 covers 17 residues. Unmatched junction bases numbered 9, after V lost 1 base and J lost 2 bases. This CDR3 reads CASSLGVRGRGQETQYF. The CDR3 bases are TGTGCCAGCAGCTTAGGGGTCAGGGGGCGCGGGCAAGAGACCCAGTACTTC. Complete variable domain (other parts from reference TRBV7-2 and TRBJ2-5): GAGVSQSPSNKVTEKGKDVELRCDPISGHTALYWYRQSLGQGLEFLIYFQGNSAPDKSGLPSDRFSAERTGGSVSTLTIQRTQQEDSAVYLCASSLGVRGRGQETQYFGPGTRLLVL.

This clonotype was seen more than once but under ten times. The chain combines TRBV12-3 or TRBV12-4 with TRBJ1-2; 7 nucleotides align to TRBD1. This CDR3 is built from 15 residues. Unmatched junction bases numbered 12, after V lost 7 bases and J lost 4 bases. CDR3 nucleotide sequence: TGTGCCAGCACTACCCCAAGGACAGGCCTCTATGGCTACACCTTC. It is translated as CASTTPRTGLYGYTF.

The CDR3 loop is CASTPSSRAAPEFF. DNA of the CDR3: TGTGCCAGCACCCCGTCCAGTAGAGCAGCGCCAGAATTCTTC. This chain connects TRBV11-1 to TRBJ2-1; D is unresolved. The germline CDR1 and CDR2 sequences are SGHAT and FQDESV (reference sequence). The ends were cut back, 7 bases at V and 16 bases at J, with 26 bases in the middle. This CDR3 has 14 amino acids. The full variable domain, its missing parts supplied by reference TRBV11-1 and TRBJ2-1, is EAEVAQSPRYKITEKSQAVAFWCDPISGHATLYWYRQILGQGPELLVQFQDESVVDDSQLPKDRFSAERLKGVDSTLKIQPAELGDSAMYLCASTPSSRAAPEFFGPGTRLTVL.

The chain couples TRBV7-2 to TRBJ1-2; no definite D call. Germline lookup yields CDR1 SGHTA and CDR2 FQGNSA. V was clipped by 0 bases and J by 11 bases, with 16 bases between them. This CDR3 has 14 amino acids. CDR3 sequence: CASSLARVQEVYTF. In DNA form, the CDR3 reads TGTGCCAGCAGCTTAGCCCGCGTTCAGGAGGTGTACACCTTC.

CDR3 region: CASSLDPSGRTTGELFF. Here the CDR3 DNA reads TGCGCCAGCAGCTTGGACCCTAGCGGGAGAACCACCGGGGAGCTGTTTTTT. V gene TRBV5-1 combines with J gene TRBJ2-2; the match to TRBD2 covers 10 bases. Germline lookup yields CDR1 SGHRS and CDR2 YFSETQ. This CDR3 comprises 17 residues. Trimming removed 0 bases from V and 4 bases from J; junction bases left unmatched: 6.

There are a few counts of this clonotype. The gene calls are TRBV18 and TRBJ1-5, with D unresolved. Germline CDR1 KGHSH, CDR2 LQKENI. Between the trimmed V and J ends, which lost 2 bases and 7 bases, there was a span of 12 bases. This CDR3 contains 14 residues. Here the CDR3 reads CASSPNPGEQPQHF. In DNA form, the CDR3 reads TGTGCCAGCTCACCAAATCCTGGGGAACAGCCCCAGCATTTT.

The CDR3 spells CATSRTSGGNEQFF. CDR3 sequence (DNA): TGTGCCACCAGCAGGACTAGCGGGGGCAATGAGCAGTTCTTC. The J gene is TRBJ2-1, the V gene TRBV15; 12 bases are shared with TRBD2. With V trimmed by 3 bases and J by 6 bases, 0 bases remained unmatched. CDR1 is LNHNV and CDR2 is YYDKDF in the germline V gene (reference sequence). This CDR3 contains 14 residues. The full variable domain, its missing parts supplied by reference TRBV15 and TRBJ2-1, is DAMVIQNPRYQVTQFGKPVTLSCSQTLNHNVMYWYQQKSSQAPKLLFHYYDKDFNNEADTPDNFQSRRPNTSFCFLDIRSPGLGDTAMYLCATSRTSGGNEQFFGPGTRLTVL.

The chain is built from TRBV12-3 or TRBV12-4 and TRBJ1-1; 8 nucleotides agree with TRBD1. V was clipped by 3 bases and J by 8 bases; unmatched bases: 5. The CDR3 is made up of 13 amino acids. The CDR3 coding sequence is TGTGCCAGCAGTTTCCAGGGGGCGTACGAAGCTTTCTTT. The encoded protein is CASSFQGAYEAFF.

This clonotype came up many times. The V gene is TRBV6-2 or TRBV6-3, the J gene TRBJ2-7; TRBD2 aligns across 12 bases. Germline trimming cut 5 bases from V and 5 bases from J; bases unmatched to any gene: 7. The CDR3 consists of 15 residues. Per germline, CDR1 MNHEY and CDR2 SVGEGT. Here the CDR3 reads CASSRWTSGIHEQYF. CDR3 DNA sequence: TGTGCCAGCAGTCGATGGACTAGCGGGATCCACGAGCAGTACTTC.

This clonotype has a handful of counts. The chain combines TRBV6-4 with TRBJ1-5; no clear D. The CDR3 covers 14 residues. Trimming took 2 bases from V and 7 from J, leaving 12 bases between them. Germline V gene lookup returns CDR1 MRHNA and CDR2 SNTAGT. CDR3 region: CASSDRVGGQPQHF. In DNA, the CDR3 is TGTGCCAGCAGTGACAGGGTGGGCGGCCAGCCCCAGCATTTT.

The chain uses TRBV24-1 and TRBJ2-2, with TRBD1 matching over 8 bases. Germline lookup yields CDR1 KGHDR and CDR2 SFDVKD. This CDR3 spans 17 amino acids. V gave up 4 bases and J gave up 8 bases; unmatched junction bases: 14. The CDR3 DNA reads TGTGCCACCAGTGAACCTTCGGCAGGGGGCGCGGAGGGGGAGCTGTTTTTT. This sequence encodes CATSEPSAGGAEGELFF.